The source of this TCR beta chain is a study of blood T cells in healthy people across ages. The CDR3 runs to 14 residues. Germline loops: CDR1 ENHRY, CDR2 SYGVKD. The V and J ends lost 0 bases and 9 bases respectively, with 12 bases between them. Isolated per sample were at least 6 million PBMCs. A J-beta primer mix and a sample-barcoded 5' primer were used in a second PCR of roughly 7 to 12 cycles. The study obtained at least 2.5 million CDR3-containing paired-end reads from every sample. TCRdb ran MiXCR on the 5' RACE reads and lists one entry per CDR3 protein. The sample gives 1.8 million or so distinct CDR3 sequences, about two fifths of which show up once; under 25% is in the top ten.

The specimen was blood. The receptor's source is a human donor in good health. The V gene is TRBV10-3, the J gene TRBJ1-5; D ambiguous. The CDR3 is CAISESTGVRPQHF. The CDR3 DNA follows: TGTGCCATCAGTGAGTCGACGGGAGTAAGGCCCCAGCATTTT.